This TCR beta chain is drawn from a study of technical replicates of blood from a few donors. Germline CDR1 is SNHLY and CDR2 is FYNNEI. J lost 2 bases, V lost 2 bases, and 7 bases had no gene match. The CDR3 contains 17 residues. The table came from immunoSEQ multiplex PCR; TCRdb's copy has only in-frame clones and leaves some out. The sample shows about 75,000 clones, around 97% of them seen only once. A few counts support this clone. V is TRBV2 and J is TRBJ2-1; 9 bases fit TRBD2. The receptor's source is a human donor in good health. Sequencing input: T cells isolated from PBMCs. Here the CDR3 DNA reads TGTGCCAGCAGTGAATTAGCGTCTAGCGGGGCCTACAATGAGCAGTTCTTC. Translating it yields CASSELASSGAYNEQFF.